The present entry profiles one T cell receptor (beta chain) with its context. It has no known antigen specificity. No quality values exist for individual bases; no much larger clone is one base distant. TCRbeta CDR3 regions were amplified from genomic DNA using the immunoSEQ Assay, a bias-controlled multiplex PCR. The source study handled its data this way. The number of nucleated cells in each sample was estimated from the amplification of reference gene primers within the assay. To quantify the absolute abundance of each unique TCRbeta CDR3 rearrangement, sequence reads were collapsed and filtered. For each sample, productive Simpson clonality was calculated by taking the square root of Simpson's diversity index across productive rearrangements. TCRdb obtained this table from immuneACCESS and retained in-frame rearrangements with V and J assigned. These tables miss some clones; where compared with another copy, unresolved V genes account for less than half of the shortfall, and the remainder is unexplained. V and J calls and clone size are copied from that table; D and trimming were computed from the DNA. This sample comprises over 300,000 clones, about 90% of them detected only once. The ten top clones hold 6.5% to 8% of the sample.

This sample was taken from a study of blood T cell repertoires in COVID-19 (TCRdb year 2020). Study-wide context: The collaborator samples originated in the United States, Italy and Spain and spanned the acute and convalescent phases of COVID-19. The prospective study material was composed of cDNA or gDNA derived from T cells, B-cell-depleted T cells, or PBMCs. The dataset comprised deeply sampled blood TCRbeta repertoires from subjects exposed to, actively infected with, or recovered from COVID-19. A freely available public database, intended as a resource for researchers studying the immune response to SARS-CoV-2, is where the repertoires were released. Samples came from the ongoing ImmuneRACE study (first 160 participants) plus 1,254 subjects from 6 global collaborators. A de-identified subject ID, COVID-19 status, age in years and sex were almost always included in the sample metadata. Where available, HLA class I and class II types were obtained from metadata supplied by the sample provider rather than from assay-based typing. Study-level results and caveats: The amount of clinical and demographic metadata varied by source and participant and was provided uncurated.

Collaborating institutions collected whole blood in K2EDTA tubes following their own protocols. For TCRbeta analysis, collaborators shipped samples in one of three forms: frozen whole blood, isolated PBMCs, or DNA extracted from either of those sample types. The germline V gene gives CDR1 as MNHNS and CDR2 as SASEGT. Its CDR3 holds 18 amino acids, cysteine through phenylalanine. This entry keeps only the CDR3 DNA: 54 bases, framed from base 1. For this chain, trimming is 3 bases at the V end and 3 bases at the J end, and the number of junction bases without a gene match is 10. The TCR comes from a man aged 18-30 years with active or convalescent COVID-19. The chain is made from TRBV6-1 and TRBJ2-1, with 11 junctional bases fitting TRBD2. Sequencing input: peripheral blood. The CDR3 protein: CASSDKIPGLADYNEQFF. DNA sequence: TGTGCCAGCAGTGATAAAATACCGGGACTAGCGGACTACAATGAGCAGTTCTTC.